This TCR beta chain was recovered during a study of cytomegalovirus exposure and HLA in healthy donors. Trimming removed 3 bases from V and 14 bases from J; junction bases left unmatched: 10. The germline CDR1 and CDR2 sequences are SGHTS and YDEGEE. This CDR3 spans 12 amino acids. Primers: 60 Vbeta forward and 13 Jbeta reverse. Method: immunoSEQ multiplex PCR; TCRdb's copy keeps in-frame clones and lacks some. There are 200,000 to 250,000 clones in the sample; roughly three quarters occur only once, and roughly 1.6% lies in the top ten. The clonotype comes from a man aged 50 to 59 in good health and CMV-seronegative. Sequencing was done on a sample of PBMCs. The J gene is TRBJ1-2, the V gene TRBV5-8, with 7 bases lining up with TRBD1. The CDR3 nucleotides read TGTGCCAGCAGCTCGGTTTCCGGCAGGGGGACCTTC. Translation gives CASSSVSGRGTF.